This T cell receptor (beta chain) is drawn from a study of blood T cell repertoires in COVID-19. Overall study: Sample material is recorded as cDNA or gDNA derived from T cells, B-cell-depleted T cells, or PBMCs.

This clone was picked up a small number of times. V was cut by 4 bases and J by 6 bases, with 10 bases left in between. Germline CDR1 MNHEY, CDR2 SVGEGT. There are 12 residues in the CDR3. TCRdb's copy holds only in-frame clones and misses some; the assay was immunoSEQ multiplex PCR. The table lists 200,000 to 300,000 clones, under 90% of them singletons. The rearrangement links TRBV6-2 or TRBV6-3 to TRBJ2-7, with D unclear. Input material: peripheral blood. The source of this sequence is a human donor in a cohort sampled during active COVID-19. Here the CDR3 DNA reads TGTGCCAGCAGTTTCCAGGTTGGCGAGCAGTACTTC. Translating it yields CASSFQVGEQYF.